The rows below give T cell receptor beta chains drawn from one sample of a study of cytomegalovirus exposure and HLA in healthy donors. TCRdb's copy holds only in-frame clones and misses some; the assay was immunoSEQ multiplex PCR. The table shows 200,000 to 250,000 clones, with 87% occurring only once. The sequenced sample consisted of PBMCs. Receptor source: a woman aged 18-30 years in good health and CMV-seropositive. The conserved cysteine and the conserved F or W are not part of the CDR3 here. The order of the fields is V gene, D gene, CDR3 protein. A D gene is named only where the DNA matches it firmly.

TRBV5-1 TRBD1 ASSTEPGGGETQY
TRBV25-1 TRBD1 ASRGKTGERDGNTIY
TRBV7-9 TRBD1 ASSLGVGQPHSYEQY
TRBV6-1 - ASSTQPTGSAF
TRBV11-2 TRBD1 ASRKRGQMYSGNTIY
TRBV6-4 TRBD2 ASRDPRPTSGIETGAKNIQY
TRBV19 - ASSISWANTEAF
TRBV6-5 - ASSSAGWIYEQY
TRBV18 TRBD2 ASSPPTGLAGEYEQY
TRBV5-1 TRBD2 ASSFIPGLAVTGELF
TRBV28 - ASSNTGPGFLNEQF
TRBV4-2 - ASSQQNRPPTDTQY
TRBV10-3 - AAREQVTTGELF
TRBV5-6 - ASSLYRVTEAF
TRBV27 TRBD1 ASRDLQGRNQPQH
TRBV2 TRBD2 ASSESGVGAYEQY
TRBV6-1 TRBD1 AIFRQGMNTEAF
TRBV7-6 TRBD1 ASSPQGAVNSYEQY
TRBV28 - ASSQLLGRGLRNTIY
TRBV27 TRBD2 ASSLSQTSGRDEQY
TRBV28 - ASSFWTLRDPNTEAF
TRBV5-1 TRBD1 ASSLTGENQPQH
TRBV27 - ASSFSVQGNTEAF
TRBV28 TRBD2 ASRPLAGASYEQY
TRBV6-1 - ASTLDEGGDTQY
TRBV19 TRBD2 ASSSAGSSYEQY
TRBV19 TRBD2 ASSIPRLAGVTDTQY